This TCR beta chain was profiled in a study of cytomegalovirus exposure and HLA in healthy donors. Overall study: According to later analysis, the same platform produced the 120 validation and several hundred first-cohort repertoires.

The CDR3 totals 14 residues. Trimming removed 7 bases from V and 3 bases from J, with 16 bases in between. The study's findings and limits: A few CMV-associated chains were confirmed in vitro to be specific for CMV antigens. The classifier was said to identify cytomegalovirus status with high specificity and sensitivity.

Measured with immunoSEQ multiplex PCR; TCRdb has only the in-frame clones, and not every one. The top ten hold roughly 1.3% of the sample, which has 150,000 to 200,000 clones, approximately 90% seen once. Details on this clone: Its antigen is unknown.

The sequencing input was PBMCs. The chain links TRBV6-7 to TRBJ2-7; D is unclear. TRBV6-7 has ORF status, its function being uncertain. This receptor was taken from a woman in her 30s in good health and CMV-seronegative. The CDR3 sequence is CASTRRKLFYEQYF. The DNA of the CDR3 is TGTGCCAGCACCCGCCGCAAACTATTCTACGAGCAGTACTTC.